This T cell receptor beta chain was captured by sequencing in a study of cytomegalovirus exposure and HLA in healthy donors. Regarding the study as a whole: According to a later analysis, donors in an Asian-associated ancestry cluster reportedly had fewer N-insertions than the approximately 720-donor mean. Across all donors, roughly uniform sequencing depth was an assumption of the presence/absence analyses. A later analysis revealed that TCR association rates differed between HLA loci, peaking at DRB1 and bottoming out at HLA-C.

Note on this clone: Its antigen is still unknown.

PCR amplification relied on 60 Vbeta primers (plus 13 Jbeta primers). Authors' analysis steps: Counted up in a later analysis, unique TCR beta chains came to some 75 million, with roughly 11 million shared. The table came from immunoSEQ multiplex PCR; TCRdb's copy has only in-frame clones and leaves some out. V, J and clone size are taken as reported in that table, and D and trimming were inferred from the DNA itself. Altogether fewer than 150,000 clones are present, 70% to 85% being singletons, with the ten largest covering approximately 2.4%. With V trimmed by 6 bases and J by 1 base, 7 bases remained unmatched. CDR3 length equals 15 residues. Germline V gene data show CDR1 as MDHEN and CDR2 as SYDVKM.

Source material: PBMCs. The rearrangement joins TRBV28 to TRBJ1-1, with 8 bases aligning to TRBD1. The receptor was isolated from a male donor in good health and CMV-seronegative. The CDR3 coding sequence is TGTGCCAGCAGCCGTGGCGGGACAGGGAACACTGAAGCTTTCTTT. Protein product: CASSRGGTGNTEAFF.